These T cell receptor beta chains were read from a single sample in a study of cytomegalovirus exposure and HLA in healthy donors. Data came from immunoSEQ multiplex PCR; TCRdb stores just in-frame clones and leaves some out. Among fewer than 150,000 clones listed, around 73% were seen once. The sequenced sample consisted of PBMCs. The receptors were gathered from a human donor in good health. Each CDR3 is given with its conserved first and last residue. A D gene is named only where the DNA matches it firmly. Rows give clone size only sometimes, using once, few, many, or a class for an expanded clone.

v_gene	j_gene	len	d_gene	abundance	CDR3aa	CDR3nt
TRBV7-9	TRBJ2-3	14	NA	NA	CASSAVGRLDTQYF	TGTGCCAGCAGCGCCGTGGGCAGGCTGGATACGCAGTATTTT
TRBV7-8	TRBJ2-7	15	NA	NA	CASSSPTVPSYEQYF	TGTGCCAGCAGCTCTCCGACAGTTCCATCCTACGAGCAGTACTTC
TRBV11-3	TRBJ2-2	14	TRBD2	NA	CASSSLAGAGELFF	TGTGCCAGCAGCTCGCTAGCGGGAGCCGGGGAGCTGTTTTTT
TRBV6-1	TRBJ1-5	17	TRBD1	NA	CASSGDRGRVGNQPQHF	TGTGCCAGCAGTGGGGACAGGGGCAGGGTTGGCAATCAGCCCCAGCATTTT
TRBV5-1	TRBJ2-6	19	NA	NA	CASSLGSLLAMGGANVLTF	TGCGCCAGCAGCTTGGGGTCCCTGCTAGCGATGGGTGGGGCCAACGTCCTGACTTTC
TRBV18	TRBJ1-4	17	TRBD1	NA	CASSRSGTGRTNEKLFF	TGTGCCAGCTCACGTTCCGGGACAGGGAGGACTAATGAAAAACTGTTTTTT
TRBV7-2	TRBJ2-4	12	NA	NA	CASSVQGNIQYF	TGTGCCAGCAGCGTACAGGGAAACATTCAGTACTTC
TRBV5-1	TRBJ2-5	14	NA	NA	CASSRDLAQETQYF	TGCGCCAGCAGCCGGGACCTAGCGCAAGAGACCCAGTACTTC
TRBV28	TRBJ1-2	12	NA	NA	CASSFRGYGYTF	TGTGCCAGCAGTTTTCGGGGCTATGGCTACACCTTC
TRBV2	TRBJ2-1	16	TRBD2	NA	CASSASGRSSYNEQFF	TGTGCCAGCAGCGCTAGCGGCCGTAGCTCCTACAATGAGCAGTTCTTC
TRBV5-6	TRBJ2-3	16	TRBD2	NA	CASSFHVAGIFDTQYF	TGTGCCAGCAGCTTTCATGTAGCGGGGATATTCGATACGCAGTATTTT
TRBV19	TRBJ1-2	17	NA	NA	CASSIGQPIFIFYGYTF	TGTGCCAGTAGTATTGGGCAGCCAATATTCATCTTCTATGGCTACACCTTC
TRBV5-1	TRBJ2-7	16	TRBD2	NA	CASSPPGIAGVYEQYF	TGCGCCAGCAGCCCGCCAGGGATAGCGGGAGTCTACGAGCAGTACTTC
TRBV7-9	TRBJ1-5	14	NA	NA	CASSPPGIHQPQHF	TGTGCCAGCAGCCCTCCAGGGATTCATCAGCCCCAGCATTTT
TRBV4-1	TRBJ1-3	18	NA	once	CASSQGYARGFSGNTIYF	TGCGCCAGCAGCCAGGGGTACGCACGGGGGTTCTCTGGAAACACCATATATTTT